A selection of T cell receptor beta chains follows, all from one sample in a study of blood T cell repertoires in COVID-19. Generated by immunoSEQ multiplex PCR, the TCRdb table keeps only in-frame clones and is missing some. This table holds some 270,000 clones, around 93% found once. Sequencing was performed on PBMCs or T cells enriched from blood (not recorded which). All receptors come from a man aged 40-49 years who had been exposed to COVID-19. Both conserved end residues are part of each CDR3. The D gene is left open where the match is weak. Rows give clone size only sometimes, using once, few, many, or a class for an expanded clone.

clone size	J gene	D gene	V gene	CDR3 protein	CDR3 DNA
-	TRBJ1-5	TRBD1	TRBV30	CAWSTGTGKPQHF	TGTGCCTGGAGTACCGGGACAGGGAAGCCCCAGCATTTT
-	TRBJ1-1	TRBD1	TRBV4-1	CASSPIPGTGTFGEAFF	TGCGCCAGCAGCCCCATTCCCGGGACAGGGACGTTCGGTGAAGCTTTCTTT
-	TRBJ2-5	TRBD2	TRBV18	CASSPLTSGSQETQYF	TGTGCCAGCTCACCATTAACTAGCGGATCCCAAGAGACCCAGTACTTC
-	TRBJ1-1	TRBD1	TRBV7-2	CASSRTGTGHTEAFF	TGTGCCAGCAGTCGGACCGGGACAGGCCACACTGAAGCTTTCTTT
-	TRBJ1-1	-	TRBV30	CAWGREGVGTEAFF	TGTGCCTGGGGGCGAGAGGGCGTAGGCACTGAAGCTTTCTTT
-	TRBJ2-7	-	TRBV18	CASSQSAVSYEQYF	TGTGCCAGCTCACAAAGCGCTGTCTCCTACGAGCAGTACTTC
once	TRBJ2-3	TRBD1	TRBV5-4	CASLRDRGTDTQYF	TGTGCCAGCCTCCGTGACAGGGGTACAGATACGCAGTATTTT
-	TRBJ1-6	TRBD1	TRBV4-1	CASSRQGQGASPLHF	TGCGCCAGCAGCCGACAGGGACAGGGGGCTTCACCCCTCCACTTT
-	TRBJ2-3	TRBD1	TRBV25-1	CASSESRGGQGATDTQYF	TGTGCCAGCAGTGAATCAAGAGGCGGGCAGGGGGCCACAGATACGCAGTATTTT
-	TRBJ2-1	TRBD2	TRBV19	CASSPTSGSYNEQFF	TGTGCCAGTAGCCCGACTAGCGGCTCCTACAATGAGCAGTTCTTC
-	TRBJ1-5	-	TRBV7-9	CASSPSGGNQPQHF	TGTGCCAGCAGCCCATCGGGAGGGAATCAGCCCCAGCATTTT
-	TRBJ2-2	TRBD2	TRBV5-5	CASSPAGGSHTGELFF	TGTGCCAGCAGCCCCGCGGGCGGGAGTCACACCGGGGAGCTGTTTTTT
-	TRBJ2-2	-	TRBV30	CAWKEGWTGELFF	TGTGCCTGGAAGGAGGGGTGGACCGGGGAGCTGTTTTTT
-	TRBJ2-1	TRBD2	TRBV19	CASSILSGRSKDEQFF	TGTGCCAGTAGTATCCTTAGCGGGAGGAGTAAGGATGAGCAGTTCTTC
-	TRBJ2-7	TRBD1	TRBV10-2	CASGLGQANEQYF	TGCGCCAGCGGGCTCGGACAGGCTAACGAGCAGTACTTC
once	TRBJ1-5	TRBD1	TRBV12-5	CASGLGQGLNQPQHF	TGTGCTAGTGGTTTGGGACAGGGTCTCAATCAGCCCCAGCATTTT
-	TRBJ2-5	TRBD1	TRBV6-6	CASSPRAGGQGGNRETQYF	TGTGCCAGCAGTCCGCGGGCGGGCGGACAGGGCGGTAACCGGGAGACCCAGTACTTC
-	TRBJ2-1	-	TRBV27	CASSLSSSAGYSYNEQFF	TGTGCCAGCAGTTTATCATCTAGCGCCGGTTACTCCTACAATGAGCAGTTCTTC
-	TRBJ1-1	TRBD1	TRBV6-4	CASSDSPGGPEAFF	TGTGCCAGCAGTGACTCTCCAGGGGGGCCCGAAGCTTTCTTT
-	TRBJ1-5	-	TRBV12-3/TRBV12-4	CASSWGQDQPQHF	TGTGCCAGCAGTTGGGGACAAGATCAGCCCCAGCATTTT
once	TRBJ1-1	-	TRBV5-1	CASSLHRGANTEAFF	TGCGCCAGCAGCTTACATAGGGGCGCGAACACTGAAGCTTTCTTT
-	TRBJ1-2	-	TRBV19	CASSLKQVLNYGYTF	TGTGCCAGTAGTCTGAAACAGGTTCTCAACTATGGCTACACCTTC
-	TRBJ2-1	TRBD1	TRBV5-1	CASSLVQGVNEQFF	TGCGCCAGCAGCTTGGTCCAGGGGGTCAATGAGCAGTTCTTC